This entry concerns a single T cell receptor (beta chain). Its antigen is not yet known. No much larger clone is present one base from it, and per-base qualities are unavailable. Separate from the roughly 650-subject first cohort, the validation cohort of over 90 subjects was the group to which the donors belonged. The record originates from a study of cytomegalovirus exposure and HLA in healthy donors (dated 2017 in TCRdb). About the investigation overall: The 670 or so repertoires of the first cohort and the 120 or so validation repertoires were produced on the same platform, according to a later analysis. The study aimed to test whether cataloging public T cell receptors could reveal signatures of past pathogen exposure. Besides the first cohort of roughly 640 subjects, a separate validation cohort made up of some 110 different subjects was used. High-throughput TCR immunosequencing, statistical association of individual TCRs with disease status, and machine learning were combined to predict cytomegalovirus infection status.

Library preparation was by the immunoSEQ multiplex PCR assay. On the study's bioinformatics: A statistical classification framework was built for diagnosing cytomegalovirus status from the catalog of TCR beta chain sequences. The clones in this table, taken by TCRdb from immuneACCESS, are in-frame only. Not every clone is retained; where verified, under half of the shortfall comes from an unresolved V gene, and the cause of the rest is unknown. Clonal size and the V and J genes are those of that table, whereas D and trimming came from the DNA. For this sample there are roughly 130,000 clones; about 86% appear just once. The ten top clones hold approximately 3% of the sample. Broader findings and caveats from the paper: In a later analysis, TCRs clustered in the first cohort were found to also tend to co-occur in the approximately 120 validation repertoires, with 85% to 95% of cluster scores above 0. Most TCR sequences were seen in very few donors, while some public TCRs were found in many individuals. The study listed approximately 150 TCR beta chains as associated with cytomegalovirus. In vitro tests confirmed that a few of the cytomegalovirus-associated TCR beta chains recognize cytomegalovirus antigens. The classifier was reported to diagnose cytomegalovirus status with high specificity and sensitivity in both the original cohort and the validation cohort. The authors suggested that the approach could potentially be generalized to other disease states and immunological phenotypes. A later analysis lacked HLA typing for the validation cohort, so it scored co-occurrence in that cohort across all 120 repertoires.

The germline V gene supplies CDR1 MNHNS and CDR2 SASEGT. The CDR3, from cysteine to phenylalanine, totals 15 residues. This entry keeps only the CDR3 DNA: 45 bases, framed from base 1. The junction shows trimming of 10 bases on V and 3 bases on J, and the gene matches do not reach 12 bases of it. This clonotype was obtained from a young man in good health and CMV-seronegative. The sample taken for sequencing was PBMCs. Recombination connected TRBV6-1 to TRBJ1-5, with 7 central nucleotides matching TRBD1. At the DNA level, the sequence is TGTGCCACCTCGGACAGGCCTTATGACAATCAGCCCCAGCATTTT. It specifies CATSDRPYDNQPQHF.